This T cell receptor (beta chain) was obtained from a study of blood T cells in healthy people across ages. The germline gives CDR1 MNHEY, CDR2 SVGEGT. The germline V and J ends were trimmed by 5 bases and 9 bases, with 11 bases remaining between them. This CDR3 contains 12 residues. Using a J-beta primer mix together with a sample-barcoded 5' primer, a second PCR was run for roughly 7 to 12 cycles. TCRdb analysed the 5' RACE reads with MiXCR anew, one entry per CDR3 protein. The data contain 800,000 or so distinct CDR3 sequences, around 25% of them singletons. The same data also went into a second study, on T cells of mothers and their children.

This clonotype originated in a boy aged 5-17 years in good health. The rearrangement uses TRBV6-2 or TRBV6-3 and TRBJ2-1; unclear D gene. Sequenced sample: blood. The CDR3 nucleotides are TGTGCCAGCAGTCGGCGGTCTGGTGAGCAGTTCTTC. Amino acids: CASSRRSGEQFF.